Described below is a single T cell receptor (beta chain) sequence and its context. This entry belongs to a study of CD8 T cells in Susac syndrome. Reverse transcription of roughly 0.5 to 1 ug RNA was carried out with random hexamers. By means of immunoSEQ multiplex PCR, TCR beta CDR3 spanning 54 Vbeta and 13 Jbeta underwent amplification. TCRdb fed the immunoSEQ multiplex PCR reads into MiXCR, producing one record per CDR3 protein. The data hold around 270,000 distinct CDR3 sequences, with about nine tenths observed a single time. From blood CD8+ and CD4+ T cells, the TCR beta chain was sequenced. Negative isolation yielded CD8+ and CD4+ T cells; FACS enriched TEMRA cells. The CDR3 spans 15 residues. CDR1 is MDHEN and CDR2 is SYDVKM in the germline V gene. The V segment lost 4 bases and the J segment 1 base; nucleotides outside the gene matches: 5.

The chain links TRBV28 to TRBJ2-7; 9 positions match TRBD1. The sample taken for sequencing was CD8+ T cells from PBMCs. This TCR was sampled from a human donor with multiple sclerosis. CDR3 bases: TGTGCCAGCAGTTGGGGACAGGGCCTGTCCTACGAGCAGTACTTC. This encodes CASSWGQGLSYEQYF. The variable domain in full, completed from reference TRBV28 and TRBJ2-7, reads DVKVTQSSRYLVKRTGEKVFLECVQDMDHENMFWYRQDPGLGLRLIYFSYDVKMKEKGDIPEGYSVSREKKERFSLILESASTNQTSMYLCASSWGQGLSYEQYFGPGTRLTVT.